One and the same sample provided the 20 T cell receptor beta chains below, sequenced in a study of brain T cells in children with intractable seizures. The protocol was immunoSEQ multiplex PCR, while the TCRdb copy is restricted to in-frame clones and leaves out a portion. The profile covers around 80,000 clones, with about 90% appearing a single time and 20% to 25% taken by the ten largest. The sequencing here drew on peripheral blood, taken at surgery. These receptor sequences come from a girl aged 2 to 10 with Rasmussen encephalitis and intractable seizures.

The DNA of the CDR3 is TGTGCCAGTAGAAGGGGCGGGAACACTGAAGCTTTCTTT. Amino acids: CASRRGGNTEAFF. The rearrangement joins TRBV6-5 to TRBJ1-1, with TRBD1 as a possible D gene (5 bases). Germline V gene sequence: CDR1 MNHEY, CDR2 SVGAGI. The CDR3 has 13 residues. The germline V and J ends were trimmed by 9 bases and 1 base, with 12 bases remaining between them.

J is TRBJ2-3 and V is TRBV24-1, with TRBD2 matching over 10 bases. Looked up from germline, CDR1 is KGHDR and CDR2 is SFDVKD. The CDR3 consists of 15 residues. V was clipped by 9 bases and J by 7 bases; unmatched bases: 12. The CDR3 loop is CATGGKAGGKNTQYF. CDR3 DNA sequence: TGTGCCACCGGGGGTAAAGCGGGAGGGAAGAATACGCAGTATTTT.

The chain has TRBV11-2 and TRBJ1-1; 8 bases fit TRBD1. The germline CDR1 and CDR2 sequences are SGHAT and FQNNGV. V was clipped by 5 bases and J by 1 base; unmatched bases: 15. The CDR3 has 18 amino acids. The CDR3 reads CASSLGQGFGVPNTEAFF. For the CDR3, the DNA is TGTGCCAGCAGCCTCGGACAGGGCTTTGGGGTACCGAACACTGAAGCTTTCTTT.

The rearrangement uses TRBV18 and TRBJ1-5; a weak D match, TRBD1 (5 bases). Trimming removed 2 bases at V and 7 bases at J, with 9 bases between. Germline-derived CDR1 and CDR2 are KGHSH and LQKENI. The length of the CDR3 is 13 residues. CDR3 sequence reads: CASSPGTEQPQHF. CDR3 in DNA: TGTGCCAGCTCACCAGGGACCGAGCAGCCCCAGCATTTT. The whole variable domain, filled in from reference TRBV18 and TRBJ1-5, reads NAGVMQNPRHLVRRRGQEARLRCSPMKGHSHVYWYRQLPEEGLKFMVYLQKENIIDESGMPKERFSAEFPKEGPSILRIQQVVRGDSAAYFCASSPGTEQPQHFGDGTRLSIL.

This chain links TRBV4-1 with TRBJ1-1; D call uncertain. CDR3 length: 13 residues. CDR1 and CDR2 (germline): MGHRA, YSYEKL. With 1 base removed from V and 1 base from J, the gap between germline ends came to 4 bases. CDR3 coding DNA: TGCGCCAGCAGCCAAGGCAGGAACACTGAAGCTTTCTTT. Translated: CASSQGRNTEAFF.

The V call is TRBV4-1, the J call TRBJ2-1; D is tentatively TRBD1 or TRBD2 (5 bases each). Per germline, CDR1 MGHRA and CDR2 YSYEKL. Trimming removed 3 bases at V and 6 bases at J, with 15 bases between. The CDR3 totals 15 residues. As DNA, the CDR3 is TGCGCCAGCAGCCACGAAGGGGCGAGGGGCAATGAGCAGTTCTTC. Its translation is CASSHEGARGNEQFF.

V usage is TRBV5-1 and J usage is TRBJ1-2, with no clear D. The V end lost 0 bases, the J end lost 4 bases, and 7 bases lay between the germline ends. This CDR3 has 13 amino acids. Germline V lookup: CDR1 SGHRS, CDR2 YFSETQ. CDR3 residues: CASSLGAGYGYTF. The CDR3 DNA is TGCGCCAGCAGCTTGGGGGCAGGCTATGGCTACACCTTC.

The rearrangement joins TRBV7-2 to TRBJ2-7; possibly TRBD2 for D (7 bases). CDR1 is SGHTA and CDR2 is FQGNSA in the germline V gene. V gave up 1 base and J gave up 4 bases, with 11 bases separating them. The CDR3 loop spans 14 amino acids. The CDR3 region has the DNA TGTGCCAGCAGCTTAGAAGGGGGGGGTTACGAGCAGTACTTC. This encodes CASSLEGGGYEQYF.

The chain uses TRBV7-2 and TRBJ2-1; D could derive from TRBD1 or TRBD2 (5 bases each). This CDR3 has 14 residues. V was cut by 1 base and J by 7 bases, with 11 bases left in between. Germline V lookup: CDR1 SGHTA, CDR2 FQGNSA. The CDR3: CASSLGGTANEQFF. The CDR3 DNA reads as TGTGCCAGCAGCTTAGGGGGGACGGCTAATGAGCAGTTCTTC. Full variable domain (missing parts from reference TRBV7-2 and TRBJ2-1): GAGVSQSPSNKVTEKGKDVELRCDPISGHTALYWYRQSLGQGLEFLIYFQGNSAPDKSGLPSDRFSAERTGGSVSTLTIQRTQQEDSAVYLCASSLGGTANEQFFGPGTRLTVL.

The chain joins TRBV20-1 to TRBJ1-1; unclear D gene. The CDR3 runs 11 residues. Trimming shortened V by 4 bases and J by 3 bases, and 6 bases separated the two germline ends. From germline, CDR1 is DFQATT and CDR2 SNEGSKA (reference sequence). As DNA, the CDR3 is TGCAGTGCTACACGGTACACTGAAGCTTTCTTT. It specifies CSATRYTEAFF.

This chain connects TRBV2 to TRBJ2-1; D remains ambiguous. V was clipped by 4 bases and J by 4 bases, with 8 bases between them. From germline, CDR1 is SNHLY and CDR2 FYNNEI. The CDR3 consists of 13 residues. This CDR3 reads CASSVLGYNEQFF. In DNA form, the CDR3 reads TGTGCCAGCAGTGTATTGGGGTACAATGAGCAGTTCTTC.

V usage is TRBV5-4 and J usage is TRBJ1-5; D is uncertain. The CDR3 is 16 residues long. V lost 4 bases, J lost 2 bases, and 16 bases lay in between. CDR1 SGHNT and CDR2 YYREEE come from the germline V gene (reference sequence). CDR3 amino acids: CASSIGPPGGNQPQHF. CDR3 DNA: TGTGCCAGCAGCATCGGACCCCCTGGGGGCAATCAGCCCCAGCATTTT.

The genes are TRBV27 and TRBJ2-2, with D unresolved. V was clipped by 6 bases and J by 5 bases, with 13 bases between them. The CDR3 sequence is 14 residues long. Germline CDR1 is MNHEY and CDR2 is SMNVEV (reference sequence). In DNA form, the CDR3 reads TGTGCCAGCAGCAACCTTATGGGGACCGGGGAGCTGTTTTTT. Its translation is CASSNLMGTGELFF.

This chain uses TRBV19 with TRBJ2-5, with D possibly being TRBD1 (5 bases). Germline V CDR1 and CDR2: LNHDA, SQIVND (reference sequence). Trimming took 3 bases from V and 3 from J, leaving 8 bases between them. This CDR3 contains 13 residues. CDR3 protein: CASSMDTEETQYF. Here the CDR3 DNA reads TGTGCCAGTAGTATGGACACAGAAGAGACCCAGTACTTC.

This chain uses TRBV30 with TRBJ1-2, with D unclear. Trimming left V 4 bases short and J 3 bases short, with 15 bases between. The CDR3 extends over 14 amino acids. Germline V CDR1 and CDR2: GTSNPN, SVGIG (reference sequence). The CDR3 sequence is CAWKVSGVDYGYTF. As DNA, the CDR3 is TGTGCCTGGAAGGTTTCCGGTGTAGACTATGGCTACACCTTC. Using reference TRBV30 and TRBJ1-2 for the parts outside the CDR3, the full variable domain is SQTIHQWPATLVQPVGSPLSLECTVEGTSNPNLYWYRQAAGRGLQLLFYSVGIGQISSEVPQNLSASRPQDRQFILSSKKLLLSDSGFYLCAWKVSGVDYGYTFGSGTRLTVV.

The V and J genes are TRBV6-6 and TRBJ2-5; D is possibly TRBD1 (6 bases). Germline CDR1 reads MNHNY; CDR2 reads SVGAGI (reference sequence). The CDR3 contains 14 residues. V was cut by 4 bases and J by 1 base, with 10 bases left in between. CDR3 DNA: TGTGCCAGCAGTTCCGGACAGCTCCAAGAGACCCAGTACTTC. It specifies CASSSGQLQETQYF.

This clone showed up just a few times. Written as DNA, the CDR3 is TGTGCCAGCAGCGTAGCCCGGGGAGGGGCCCGCGGGGAGCTGTTTTTT. It codes for CASSVARGGARGELFF. The rearrangement uses TRBV9 and TRBJ2-2; 7 bases line up with TRBD2. V lost 0 bases, J lost 7 bases, and 9 bases stayed unmatched. Germline V CDR1 and CDR2: SGDLS, YYNGEE. The CDR3 totals 16 residues.

The genes are TRBV29-1 and TRBJ1-1, with D unclear. Germline CDR1 is SQVTM and CDR2 is ANQGSEA. The CDR3 length is 11 residues. V was shortened by 5 bases and J by 0 bases, with 4 bases between the two germline ends. In DNA, the CDR3 is TGCAGCGTTAAGGTGAACACTGAAGCTTTCTTT. It translates to CSVKVNTEAFF.

This chain uses TRBV19 with TRBJ1-5; maybe TRBD1 (5 bases). This CDR3 has 14 amino acids. V dropped 5 bases and J dropped 7 bases, with 15 bases sitting between them. The germline V gene has CDR1 LNHDA and CDR2 SQIVND (reference sequence). The chain's CDR3 is CASSWSGIGQPQHF. CDR3 nucleotide sequence: TGTGCCAGTAGTTGGTCAGGGATCGGCCAGCCCCAGCATTTT.

V and J are TRBV19 and TRBJ2-1; TRBD2 matches 9 bases. The CDR3 is 17 amino acids. The V gene end was trimmed by 2 bases and the J gene end by 4 bases; junction bases not matched to a gene: 9. Germline V gene lookup returns CDR1 LNHDA and CDR2 SQIVND (reference sequence). The DNA of the CDR3 is TGTGCCAGTAGTATACCCCCTTGGCGGGGGGGTTACAATGAGCAGTTCTTC. It is translated as CASSIPPWRGGYNEQFF.